The rows below give T cell receptor beta chains drawn from one sample of a study of T cells after posttransplantation cyclophosphamide. Generated by immunoSEQ multiplex PCR, the TCRdb table keeps only in-frame clones and is missing some. Among around 16,000 clones, 84% were seen once, and the ten largest hold 5%. The sequences come from PBMCs, collected 350 to 400 days after allogeneic stem cell transplant with calcineurin inhibitor and methotrexate. These receptors were taken from a male patient in his late teens or twenties who received an allogeneic stem cell transplant from a related donor, was CMV-positive, and had no GVHD. Some T cells may trace back to the graft donor. Each CDR3 is given with its conserved first and last residue. The D gene is left open where the match is weak. Clone size is not always given. Where it is, it says once, few, many or a class for expanded clones.

TRBV10-3,-,-,TRBJ2-2,TGTGCCATCCCCAGGGAAAACACCGGGGAGCTGTTTTTT,CAIPRENTGELFF
TRBV7-3,TRBD2,-,TRBJ2-1,TGTGCCAGCAGCTCGATGGGACTAGCGGGAGCTTTGTCCTACAATGAGCAGTTCTTC,CASSSMGLAGALSYNEQFF
TRBV9,TRBD2,-,TRBJ2-2,TGTGCCAGCAGCGTAGAACTAGCGGGAGTTGACGGGGAGCTGTTTTTT,CASSVELAGVDGELFF
TRBV7-3,-,-,TRBJ2-5,TGTGCCAGCAGCTTAACGAGGGAGCAGACCCAGTACTTC,CASSLTREQTQYF
TRBV6-6,-,-,TRBJ1-1,TGTGCCAGCAGTTACTCGAGGCATGACACTGAAGCTTTCTTT,CASSYSRHDTEAFF
TRBV6-1,-,-,TRBJ1-4,TGTGCCAGCAGTGAAGCGCATGGGGGGGGTGAAAAACTGTTTTTT,CASSEAHGGGEKLFF
TRBV6-9,-,-,TRBJ1-4,TGTGCCAGCAGCTCTCCCCGGGGGACTAATGAAAAACTGTTTTTT,CASSSPRGTNEKLFF
TRBV9,TRBD1,-,TRBJ2-7,TGTGCCAGCAGCGGCCCCGGGACAGGGGGAGAATACGAGCAGTACTTC,CASSGPGTGGEYEQYF
TRBV7-2,-,-,TRBJ2-1,TGTGCCAGCAGCTTAAGTGTCGGGGGACTGGGGGAGCAGTTCTTC,CASSLSVGGLGEQFF
TRBV30,-,-,TRBJ2-3,TGTGCCTGGAGCGCCGACCTGCGGAGCACAGATACGCAGTATTTT,CAWSADLRSTDTQYF
TRBV2,TRBD1,-,TRBJ2-5,TGTGCCAGCAGAGGAAGATACCCCGGGACAGGGGCCGAGACCCAGTACTTC,CASRGRYPGTGAETQYF
TRBV18,-,-,TRBJ2-3,TGTGCCAGCTCCGTCGGGGTCGGAACAGATACGCAGTATTTT,CASSVGVGTDTQYF
TRBV7-2,-,few,TRBJ1-4,TGTGCCAGCAGCTTACCTCCCACTTCGGACACGACTAATGAAAAACTGTTTTTT,CASSLPPTSDTTNEKLFF
TRBV5-6,TRBD2,-,TRBJ2-3,TGTGCCAGCAGACGTAGCGGGCTTAGCACAGATACGCAGTATTTT,CASRRSGLSTDTQYF
TRBV1,-,-,TRBJ2-1,TGCACCAGCACCCAAGATCTGAAGGGGGATGGGGAGACCCCGAGGTATCGGGAGCAGTTCTTC,CTSTQDLKGDGETPRYREQFF
TRBV7-8,-,-,TRBJ2-2,TGTGCCAGCAGCCCACTCGGGGGGCATTTGAACACCGGGGAGCTGTTTTTT,CASSPLGGHLNTGELFF
TRBV18,TRBD1,-,TRBJ1-1,TGTGCCAGCTCACCGGGACAGGGGGCCGCTGAAGCTTTCTTT,CASSPGQGAAEAFF
TRBV6-6,-,-,TRBJ1-1,TGTGCCAGCAGCTCGGGGAGGAACACTGAAGCTTTCTTT,CASSSGRNTEAFF
TRBV29-1,TRBD2,-,TRBJ2-1,TGCAGCGGGGTGACTAGCGGTTACAGTGAGCAGTTCTTC,CSGVTSGYSEQFF
TRBV14,TRBD2,-,TRBJ2-1,TGTGCCAGCAGCCAGCAAACTAGCGGGAGGAGGAGTGAGCAGTTCTTC,CASSQQTSGRRSEQFF
TRBV5-1,-,-,TRBJ1-4,TGCGCCAGCAGCCCTACAGGGTACGGTGAAAAACTGTTTTTT,CASSPTGYGEKLFF
TRBV6-5,TRBD2,-,TRBJ2-1,TGTGCCAGCAGTTACGATGGGGGAGGGCCCTCAAATGAGCAGTTCTTC,CASSYDGGGPSNEQFF
TRBV7-9,TRBD2,-,TRBJ2-7,TGTGCCAGCAGCTTAGCGCGGGGACTAGCGGACTCCTACGAGCAGTACTTC,CASSLARGLADSYEQYF
TRBV19,-,-,TRBJ2-5,TGTGCCAGTAGTATGGTACAGGGCCCAGGGGAGCAGTACTTC,CASSMVQGPGEQYF
TRBV5-4,-,-,TRBJ2-1,TGTGCCAGCAGCTCTGAGGTGGGGCGCTCCTACAGTGAGCAGTTCTTC,CASSSEVGRSYSEQFF